This T cell receptor beta chain was sequenced in a study of neoadjuvant anti-PD-1 for oral cavity cancer. Overall study results and limits: Post-nivolumab, blood T cell clonality was significantly elevated in non-responders.

Trimming took off 7 bases at V and 1 base at J, with 13 bases between the two ends. Germline V lookup: CDR1 MGHRA, CDR2 YSYEKL. The CDR3 has 15 amino acids. Most PBMC samples had about 520 ng input DNA in six replicates. The table came from immunoSEQ multiplex PCR; TCRdb's copy has only in-frame clones and leaves some out. The sample includes over 12,000 clones, 71% of them seen just once. Blood cells were analyzed directly, without culture or expansion. Comment on this clone: Its specificity is not known.

This material consisted of PBMCs, taken before nivolumab (anti-PD-1) treatment. V usage is TRBV4-1 and J usage is TRBJ1-4; D not certain. The sequence came from a person between 35 and 79 years old with oral cavity squamous cell carcinoma. The CDR3 bases are TGCGCCAGCACGTGGATTTGGGGAACTAATGAAAAACTGTTTTTT. It is translated as CASTWIWGTNEKLFF.